Following are 29 T cell receptor beta chains from one sample sequenced in a study of CD8+CD57+ T cells in acquired aplastic anemia. Genomic DNA served as template for TCR beta VDJ and CDR3 profiling. One entry per CDR3 protein, called by TCRdb with MiXCR from the reads. The data contain over 150,000 distinct CDR3 sequences, around 45% of them seen just once; the ten biggest clones take up approximately 1%. Material for sequencing was sorted CD4+, CD8+, or CD8+CD57+ T cells (not recorded which) from PBMCs. All receptors come from a human donor in good health.

A note on this clonotype: A much more abundant neighbour one base away suggests this may be a read error. The CDR3 nucleotides read TGTGCCAGCAGCTTGGTAGGGGCGGGTGAAAGACTGTTTTTT. Protein sequence: CASSLVGAGERLFF. The rearrangement links TRBV5-4 to TRBJ1-4; possible D gene TRBD1, 5 bases. The germline V gene has CDR1 SGHNT and CDR2 YYREEE (reference sequence). The CDR3 loop spans 14 amino acids.

This clonotype was detected a few times. The V and J genes are TRBV5-4 and TRBJ2-1; D remains unclear. The germline V and J ends were trimmed by 3 bases and 8 bases, with 9 bases remaining between them. CDR1 SGHNT and CDR2 YYREEE come from the germline V gene (reference sequence). The CDR3 consists of 12 residues. The DNA for the CDR3 is TGTGCCAGCAGCTCAAGCTGGGATGAGCAGTTCTTC. Translation gives CASSSSWDEQFF.

This chain uses TRBV7-6 with TRBJ2-6; TRBD1 or TRBD2 may be the D gene (5 bases each). This CDR3 is 18 amino acids long. Between the trimmed V and J ends, which lost 1 base and 4 bases, there was a span of 17 bases. Germline V gives CDR1 SGHVS, CDR2 FNYEAQ. The DNA for the CDR3 is TGTGCCAGCAGCTTAGAGGGGATGGGGGTTACAGGGGCCAACGTCCTGACTTTC. Amino acids: CASSLEGMGVTGANVLTF.

The chain carries TRBV4-1 and TRBJ2-7; 8 bases are a match to TRBD1. The ends lost 2 bases at V and 2 bases at J; junction bases unmatched: 8. The CDR3 spans 16 residues. Germline CDR1 MGHRA, CDR2 YSYEKL. CDR3 DNA: TGCGCCAGCAGCCAATATGGACAGGGAGGCCCCTACGAGCAGTACTTC. It encodes CASSQYGQGGPYEQYF.

The V gene is TRBV20-1, the J gene TRBJ2-5; D is perhaps TRBD1 (6 bases). Trimming pared 3 bases from V and 6 bases from J, leaving 14 bases between. The length of the CDR3 is 13 residues. Germline-derived CDR1 and CDR2 are DFQATT and SNEGSKA (reference sequence). CDR3 sequence (DNA): TGCAGTGCTAGGAGGACAGCTAGCAAGACCCAGTACTTC. This translates into CSARRTASKTQYF.

This clonotype was seen only a few times. A much larger clone differs from this one at a single base, so this may be a read error. V and J are TRBV7-3 and TRBJ2-5, with 7 bases fitting TRBD2. CDR1 is SGHTA and CDR2 is FQGTGA in the germline V gene. This CDR3 contains 16 residues. CDR3 region: CASGLAAGVGLETQYF. The CDR3 nucleotides read TGTGCCAGCGGCTTAGCGGCGGGAGTGGGTTTAGAGACCCAGTACTTC.

The chain has TRBV29-1 and TRBJ2-1, with D perhaps matching TRBD2 (5 bases). The length of the CDR3 is 16 residues. Germline V gene sequence: CDR1 SQVTM, CDR2 ANQGSEA. V gave up 5 bases and J gave up 10 bases, with 27 bases separating them. CDR3: CSVRGQNSNSIHEQFF. CDR3 nucleotide sequence: TGCAGCGTTAGAGGGCAGAACTCAAATTCCATCCACGAGCAGTTCTTC.

This clonotype was observed many times. The chain has TRBV19 and TRBJ1-5; TRBD1 agrees at 8 bases. The junction had 4 bases not matched to a gene; V was cut back by 3 bases and J by 0 bases. The CDR3 contains 16 residues. The germline gives CDR1 LNHDA, CDR2 SQIVND (reference sequence). The chain's CDR3 is CASSIGQGFSNQPQHF. Here the CDR3 DNA reads TGTGCCAGTAGTATCGGACAGGGTTTTAGCAATCAGCCCCAGCATTTT. Based on the CDR3 plus reference TRBV19 and TRBJ1-5, the full variable domain is DGGITQSPKYLFRKEGQNVTLSCEQNLNHDAMYWYRQDPGQGLRLIYYSQIVNDFQKGDIAEGYSVSREKKESFPLTVTSAQKNPTAFYLCASSIGQGFSNQPQHFGDGTRLSIL.

The chain recombines TRBV29-1 with TRBJ2-2; no firm D call. CDR3 size: 13 residues. The ends were cut back, 2 bases at V and 1 base at J, with 5 bases in the middle. CDR1 SQVTM and CDR2 ANQGSEA come from the germline V gene. The CDR3 loop is CSVEPENTGELFF. The CDR3 region has the DNA TGCAGCGTTGAACCAGAGAACACCGGGGAGCTGTTTTTT.

The chain carries TRBV19 and TRBJ2-7, with D unclear. Germline V gene data show CDR1 as LNHDA and CDR2 as SQIVND (reference sequence). This CDR3 comprises 14 residues. Trimming removed 0 bases at V and 6 bases at J, with 12 bases between. CDR3 protein: CASSIDGWRGEQYF. CDR3 nucleotide sequence: TGTGCCAGTAGTATAGACGGATGGAGAGGCGAGCAGTACTTC.

This clonotype was detected only a few times. The V and J genes are TRBV25-1 and TRBJ1-2, with 8 positions matching TRBD1. This CDR3 has 16 amino acids. Germline CDR1 is MGHDK and CDR2 is SYGVNS. The V and J ends lost 0 bases and 5 bases, in that order; junction bases with no gene match: 8. The CDR3 bases are TGTGCCAGCAGTGAATATGGTGGACAGGGTATTTATGGCTACACCTTC. Translated: CASSEYGGQGIYGYTF.

The chain links TRBV20-1 to TRBJ1-1; 9 positions agree with TRBD1. Trimming cost V 3 bases and J 1 base; bases outside gene matches: 3. The CDR3 totals 14 residues. Germline assignment: CDR1 DFQATT and CDR2 SNEGSKA (reference sequence). The CDR3 region is CSASPGQGNTEAFF. The CDR3 DNA reads as TGCAGTGCTAGCCCGGGACAGGGGAACACTGAAGCTTTCTTT.

The chain recombines TRBV7-3 with TRBJ1-6; 8 nucleotides align to TRBD1. Germline V gene sequence: CDR1 SGHTA, CDR2 FQGTGA. J gave up 10 bases and V 5 bases, and 10 bases lay outside the gene matches. The CDR3 consists of 15 residues. The CDR3 region is CASSPWVQGDSPLHF. The CDR3 DNA follows: TGTGCCAGCAGCCCCTGGGTACAGGGGGACTCACCCCTCCACTTT.

This clonotype was observed at least ten times. The chain is built from TRBV3-1 and TRBJ1-2; D is undetermined. This CDR3 spans 14 amino acids. V was clipped by 0 bases and J by 8 bases, with 13 bases between them. Germline V gene sequence: CDR1 LGHDT, CDR2 YNNKEL (reference sequence). The CDR3 nucleotides are TGTGCCAGCAGCCAAGATTGGCAGACTCAAGGCTACACCTTC. It codes for CASSQDWQTQGYTF.

This clonotype was recorded many times. The chain carries TRBV24-1 and TRBJ2-2; perhaps TRBD1 as D (5 bases). Trimming took 1 base from V and 4 from J, leaving 9 bases between them. From germline, CDR1 is KGHDR and CDR2 SFDVKD. There are 15 residues in the CDR3. CDR3 DNA: TGTGCCACCAGTGATTTTAGACAGACCACCGGGGAGCTGTTTTTT. Encoded protein: CATSDFRQTTGELFF.

As regards this clonotype: With a much larger clone just one base away, this may be a read error. The chain couples TRBV9 to TRBJ1-2, with D unclear. The CDR3 extends over 17 amino acids. Germline V gene sequence: CDR1 SGDLS, CDR2 YYNGEE. Trimming took 3 bases from V and 0 from J, leaving 18 bases between them. CDR3 DNA: TGTGCCAGCAGCGGAGGCGAACGGATGTCCGCTAACTATGGCTACACCTTC. Protein sequence: CASSGGERMSANYGYTF.

In its sample, this clonotype was seen many times. The CDR3 protein is CASSPLGRVADTQYF. CDR3 bases: TGTGCCAGCAGCCCCCTGGGCAGGGTAGCAGATACGCAGTATTTT. This chain connects TRBV7-6 to TRBJ2-3; D possibly corresponds to TRBD1 (5 bases). This CDR3 is 15 amino acids long. V was cut by 5 bases and J by 4 bases, with 16 bases left in between. Germline-derived CDR1 and CDR2 are SGHVS and FNYEAQ.

The chain employs TRBV18 and TRBJ2-1; tentative D call: TRBD2 (6 bases). CDR3 length equals 13 residues. The germline V gene encodes CDR1 KGHSH and CDR2 LQKENI. The V end was cut by 3 bases, the J end by 5 bases, with 8 bases between. The CDR3 DNA is TGTGCCAGCTCACCGGGAGGAAACAATGAGCAGTTCTTC. It codes for CASSPGGNNEQFF.

With regard to this clonotype: This likely comes from a read error, as the CDR3 has no conserved phenylalanine or tryptophan at its end. The V call is TRBV30, the J call TRBJ2-3; D ambiguous. The germline CDR1 and CDR2 sequences are GTSNPN and SVGIG (reference sequence). The CDR3 contains 12 residues. V lost 0 bases to trimming and J lost 6 bases, with 7 bases between them. As DNA, the CDR3 is TGTGCCTGGAGTGTAACGACGGATACGCAGTATGTT. The encoded protein is CAWSVTTDTQYV.

To note about this clonotype: In this CDR3 the conserved last residue, phenylalanine or tryptophan, is missing, so a read error is likely. The chain couples TRBV6-1 to TRBJ2-3; 11 bases map to TRBD1. The CDR3 spans 17 residues. V dropped 2 bases and J dropped 6; count of bases not matched to a gene: 10. The germline gives CDR1 MNHNS, CDR2 SASEGT. The CDR3 bases are TGTGCCAGCAGTGAATGGGGACAGGGGGTATCGGCGGATACGCAGTATCTT. Translated: CASSEWGQGVSADTQYL.

The chain employs TRBV2 and TRBJ1-1; no clear D gene. The CDR3 sequence is 14 residues long. V shed 8 bases and J shed 3 bases, with 16 bases lying between them. Looked up from germline, CDR1 is SNHLY and CDR2 is FYNNEI. The DNA of the CDR3 is TGTGCCAGCGGTTACCTTATCGCGGACACTGAAGCTTTCTTT. It specifies CASGYLIADTEAFF.

Comments on this clonotype: Just one base apart from a much larger clone, this may be a read error. The limits of the CDR3 on the DNA are not certain, so only TCRdb's listed CDR3 is given. The chain joins TRBV7-9 to TRBJ2-4; the tabulated D call, TRBD1, remains unverified against the DNA. From its first to its last residue, the CDR3 has 14 amino acids. Germline values: CDR1 SEHNR, CDR2 FQNEAQ (reference sequence). The CDR3 here is CASSLVGQGNIHYF.

In this sample, this clonotype turned up many times. This chain links TRBV10-3 with TRBJ2-1, with 9 bases matching TRBD2. Germline V gene sequence: CDR1 ENHRY, CDR2 SYGVKD. V was clipped by 2 bases and J by 6 bases; unmatched bases: 8. CDR3 length: 16 amino acids. In DNA form, the CDR3 reads TGTGCCATCAGTGAGACGGCGGGAGGGCCGGTCAATGAGCAGTTCTTC. This translates into CAISETAGGPVNEQFF.

This clonotype was seen more than once but under ten times. The V and J genes are TRBV18 and TRBJ2-1, with D unresolved. The CDR3 spans 17 residues. CDR1 and CDR2 (germline): KGHSH, LQKENI. Trimming cost V 5 bases and J 0 bases, with 17 bases left between them. CDR3 region: CASSSYLGFDSYNEQFF. The CDR3 DNA reads as TGTGCCAGCTCATCATACTTAGGGTTTGACTCCTACAATGAGCAGTTCTTC.

This clonotype was recorded many times. This sequence joins TRBV7-2 and TRBJ1-1; 7 nucleotides agree with TRBD1. V trimming: 5 bases; J trimming: 4 bases; junction bases outside the gene matches: 13. The CDR3 extends over 16 amino acids. The germline gives CDR1 SGHTA, CDR2 FQGNSA. The chain's CDR3 is CASSLKALAGGTEAFF. The CDR3 nucleotides are TGTGCCAGCAGCCTAAAAGCTTTGGCAGGGGGCACTGAAGCTTTCTTT.

As for this clonotype: This clone may be a read error of a much larger clone one base away. The rearrangement uses TRBV9 and TRBJ2-3, with 9 bases that match TRBD2. The CDR3 consists of 16 residues. Germline V lookup: CDR1 SGDLS, CDR2 YYNGEE. Unmatched junction bases numbered 5, after V lost 3 bases and J lost 0 bases. The CDR3 spells CASSAGTSQSTDTQYF. CDR3 DNA: TGTGCCAGCAGCGCCGGGACTAGCCAGAGCACAGATACGCAGTATTTT.

Many counts were recorded for this clonotype. The J gene is TRBJ1-1, the V gene TRBV20-1; 7 bases agree with TRBD1. There are 15 residues in the CDR3. CDR1 is DFQATT and CDR2 is SNEGSKA in the germline V gene (reference sequence). V lost 5 bases, J lost 3 bases, and 12 bases stayed unmatched. The CDR3 DNA reads as TGCAGTGCTGTGGATAGCGGGACAGCCTACACTGAAGCTTTCTTT. The encoded protein is CSAVDSGTAYTEAFF.

The chain combines TRBV30 with TRBJ2-4; D gene uncertain. The germline CDR1 and CDR2 sequences are GTSNPN and SVGIG (reference sequence). The CDR3 spans 13 residues. Trimming took 0 bases from V and 8 from J, leaving 11 bases between them. The CDR3 here is CAWSVPTLYIQYF. The CDR3 bases are TGTGCCTGGAGTGTTCCCACTTTGTACATTCAGTACTTC.

The chain combines TRBV19 with TRBJ1-1; D unresolved. V shed 9 bases and J shed 7 bases, with 15 bases lying between them. Looked up from germline, CDR1 is LNHDA and CDR2 is SQIVND (reference sequence). This CDR3 has 12 amino acids. CDR3 in amino acids: CASSSITSEAFF. The CDR3 DNA reads TGTGCCAGCAGCTCCATTACTAGTGAAGCTTTCTTT.